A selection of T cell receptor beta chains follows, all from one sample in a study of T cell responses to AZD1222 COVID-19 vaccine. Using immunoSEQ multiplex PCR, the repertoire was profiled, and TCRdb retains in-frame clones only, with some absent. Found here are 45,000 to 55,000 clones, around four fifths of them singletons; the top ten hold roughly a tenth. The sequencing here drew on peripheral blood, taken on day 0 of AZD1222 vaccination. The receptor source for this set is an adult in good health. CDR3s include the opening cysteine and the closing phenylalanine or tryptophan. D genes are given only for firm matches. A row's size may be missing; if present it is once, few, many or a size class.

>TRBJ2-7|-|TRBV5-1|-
TGCGCCAGCGCGGAGTCCTACGAGCAGTACTTC
CASAESYEQYF
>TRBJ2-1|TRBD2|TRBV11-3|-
TGTGCCAGCAGCCCGCGGGGGGCCAAGAACAATGAGCAGTTCTTC
CASSPRGAKNNEQFF
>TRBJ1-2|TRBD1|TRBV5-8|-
TGTGCCAGCAGGAGACCGGGACAGGGTAACTATGGCTACACCTTC
CASRRPGQGNYGYTF
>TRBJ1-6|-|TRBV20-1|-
TGCAGTGCTAGTCCCCGGGACGCCAATTCACCCCTCCACTTT
CSASPRDANSPLHF
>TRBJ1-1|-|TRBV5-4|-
TGTGCCAGCAGCCTCTCTATCCTAAGAACTGAAGCTTTCTTT
CASSLSILRTEAFF
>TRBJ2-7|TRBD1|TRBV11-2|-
TGTGCCAGCAGCTACGGACAGGGAATCTACGAGCAGTACTTC
CASSYGQGIYEQYF
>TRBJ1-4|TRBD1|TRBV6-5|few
TGTGCCAGCAGTCCACGTGGAGACAGGGGTGAAAAACTGTTTTTT
CASSPRGDRGEKLFF
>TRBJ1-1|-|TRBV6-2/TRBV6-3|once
TGTGCCAGCAGTTACTCGAGTACCATGGATAAAGCTTTCTTT
CASSYSSTMDKAFF
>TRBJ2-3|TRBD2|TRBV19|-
TGTGCCAGTAGTTTCCGAGGGGCGGGGGGTAGAGATACGCAGTATTTT
CASSFRGAGGRDTQYF
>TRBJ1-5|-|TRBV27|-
TGTGCCAGCAGTTTATCTGGGAGCAATCAGCCCCAGCATTTT
CASSLSGSNQPQHF
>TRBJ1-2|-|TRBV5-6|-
TGTGCCAGCAGCGTGCGCCGGGGAGGTGGCTACACCTTC
CASSVRRGGGYTF
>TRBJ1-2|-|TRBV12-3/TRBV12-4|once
TGTGCCAGCAGTTCCGAGCATGATGGCTACACCTTC
CASSSEHDGYTF
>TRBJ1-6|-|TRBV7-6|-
TGTGCCAGCAGCTTAGCGCTTTCACCCCTCCACTTT
CASSLALSPLHF
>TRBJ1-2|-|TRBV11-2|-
TGTGCCAGCAGCTATAATTCCTACCAAGGATATGGCTACACCTTC
CASSYNSYQGYGYTF
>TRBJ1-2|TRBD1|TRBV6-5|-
TGTGCCAGCAGTTACCGACAGGGCCTCTATGGCTACACCTTC
CASSYRQGLYGYTF
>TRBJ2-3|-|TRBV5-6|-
TGTGCCAGCAGCTCACTGGACAGTTTGGGAGATACGCAGTATTTT
CASSSLDSLGDTQYF
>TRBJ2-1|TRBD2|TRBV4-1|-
TGCGCCAGCAGCCAAGATCTAGGACTAGCCAATGAGCAGTTCTTC
CASSQDLGLANEQFF